This section outlines one T cell receptor beta chain sequence together with its context. Its target is not known. This entry comes from a study of cytomegalovirus exposure and HLA in healthy donors. Study conclusions and caveats: A later analysis associated under 20,000 TCR beta sequences with HLA alleles at a 0.05 false discovery rate. Later analysis suggested links between common viral pathogens and several top significant clusters. TRBV6-2, TRBV6-3 and other indistinguishable V segments were excluded. In vitro assays verified that a few CMV-associated chains recognized CMV antigens specifically.

Vbeta (60) and Jbeta (13) primers were used in the PCR. Sequencing was performed with immunoSEQ multiplex PCR; in TCRdb, only in-frame clones are kept and a portion is missing. The data contain under 120,000 clones, around two thirds of them singletons. CDR3 size: 15 residues. Germline CDR1 and CDR2: SGHRS and YFSETQ. V lost 3 bases, J lost 6 bases, and 11 bases stayed unmatched. The rearrangement uses TRBV5-1 and TRBJ2-7; TRBD1 matches at 8 bases. This TCR was recovered from a man aged 45-60 years in good health and CMV-seropositive. The sequencing sample was made of PBMCs. This chain's CDR3 is CASSWGPGQGSEQYF. In DNA, the CDR3 is TGCGCCAGCAGCTGGGGCCCTGGACAGGGCTCCGAGCAGTACTTC.